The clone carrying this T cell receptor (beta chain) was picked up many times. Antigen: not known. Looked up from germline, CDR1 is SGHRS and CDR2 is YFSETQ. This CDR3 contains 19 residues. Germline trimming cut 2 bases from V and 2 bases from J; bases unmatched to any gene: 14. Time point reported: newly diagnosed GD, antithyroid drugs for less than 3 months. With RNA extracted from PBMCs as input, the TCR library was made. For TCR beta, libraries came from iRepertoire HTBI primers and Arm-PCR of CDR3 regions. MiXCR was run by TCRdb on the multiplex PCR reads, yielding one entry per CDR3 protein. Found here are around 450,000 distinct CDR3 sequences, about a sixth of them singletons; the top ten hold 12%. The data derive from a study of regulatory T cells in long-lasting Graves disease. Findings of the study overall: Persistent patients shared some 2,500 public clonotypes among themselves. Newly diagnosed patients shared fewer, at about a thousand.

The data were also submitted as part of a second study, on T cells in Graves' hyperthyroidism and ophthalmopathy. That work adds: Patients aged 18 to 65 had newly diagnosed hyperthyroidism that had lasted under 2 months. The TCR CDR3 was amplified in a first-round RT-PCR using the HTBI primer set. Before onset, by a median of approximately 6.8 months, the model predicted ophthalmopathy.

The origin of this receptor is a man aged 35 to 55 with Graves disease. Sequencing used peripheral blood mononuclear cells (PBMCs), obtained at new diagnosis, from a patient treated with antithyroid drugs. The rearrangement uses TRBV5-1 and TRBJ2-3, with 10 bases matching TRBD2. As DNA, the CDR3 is TGCGCCAGCAGCTTCGCCGGGTTAATAGCGGGAGGCCACACAGATACGCAGTATTTT. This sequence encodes CASSFAGLIAGGHTDTQYF.